The clone carrying this T cell receptor (beta chain) has only one observation. Germline CDR1 DFQATT, CDR2 SNEGSKA (reference sequence). The trim removed 0 bases at V and 3 bases at J, leaving 3 bases unmatched. This CDR3 has 15 residues. The data stem from a study of type 1 regulatory T cells. TCRdb reprocessed the reads via MiXCR and lists one record per CDR3 protein. The data contain 75,000 to 100,000 distinct CDR3 sequences, 25% to 40% of them seen just once; the ten biggest clones take up 2.2%. The chain has TRBV20-1 and TRBJ2-2, with 8 bases fitting TRBD1. Sequencing was carried out using CD4+ T cells, either the whole sample or a sorted fraction (not recorded which). The sequence derives from a human donor in good health. CDR3 loop: CSARDQGAYTGELFF. CDR3 coding DNA: TGCAGTGCTAGAGATCAGGGGGCCTACACCGGGGAGCTGTTTTTT.